This TCR beta chain is drawn from a study of beta chain features in type 1 diabetes. Findings and limits, study-wide: The question left open here concerned HLA type influencing TCRB rearrangement. Significant though moderate, a shortening of TCRB CDR3s appeared in all four CD4+ subsets of Type 1 diabetes patients. Naive, central memory and Treg TCRB repertoires appeared more alike in patients than in healthy donors.

V was clipped by 2 bases and J by 4 bases; unmatched bases: 11. Germline V gene data show CDR1 as MGHRA and CDR2 as YSYEKL. This CDR3 spans 16 amino acids. Of the isolated RNA, all was reverse transcribed, and so the sequenced material was expressed TCRB transcripts. Assay: immunoSEQ multiplex PCR; the TCRdb copy retains only in-frame clones and omits some. The sample records some 290,000 clones, roughly an eighth being singletons. A word on this clone: What it binds is unknown.

J is TRBJ2-7 and V is TRBV4-1; TRBD1 matches at 7 bases. The clonotype was recovered from a young man with type 1 diabetes. Sequencing was carried out using naive CD4+ T cells from blood. The CDR3, as DNA: TGCGCCAGCAGCCAAACTGGGACAGCTATAATTTACGAGCAGTACTTC. It specifies CASSQTGTAIIYEQYF.